This T cell receptor (beta chain) was profiled in a study of blood T cell repertoires in COVID-19. About the study: COVID-19 samples collected from the United States, Italy and Spain covered acute and convalescent phases. PBMCs, B-cell-depleted T cells, or T cells were the source of the cDNA or gDNA that made up the material.

Authors' data handling: Reference gene primer amplification in the assay estimated nucleated cell counts. Here immunoSEQ multiplex PCR was the method, and the copy in TCRdb shows in-frame clones only, minus some. Clone size and V and J calls were adopted from that table, with D and trimming inferred from the DNA. The sample holds roughly 380,000 clones; 85% are singletons and the top ten take about 3.6%. Between the trimmed V and J ends, which lost 7 bases and 4 bases, there was a span of 16 bases. Germline lookup yields CDR1 MNHEY and CDR2 SMNVEV (reference sequence). The CDR3 covers 14 residues. The source material was peripheral blood. The rearrangement uses TRBV27 and TRBJ1-1, with D possibly matching TRBD1 (6 bases). This TCR derives from a young woman with acute or convalescent COVID-19. As DNA, the CDR3 is TGTGCCAGCAAAGAAGAACAGGGTAGCACTGAAGCTTTCTTT. Protein sequence: CASKEEQGSTEAFF.